This passage covers 18 T cell receptor beta chains from one sample sequenced in a study of T cells in Graves' hyperthyroidism and ophthalmopathy (dated by TCRdb to between 2018 and 2020). Libraries were prepared through multiplex PCR. The listed sequencing device is Illumina HiSeq 2000. The TCR beta CDR3 regions were amplified from RNA transcripts. The TCR CDR3 was subjected to a first round of RT-PCR using the HTBI primer set and the Qiagen OneStep RT-PCR kit. TCRdb's own reprocessing of the public reads used fastp at Q25 and MiXCR and kept productive beta chains. Each CDR3 protein appears once, grouped with its most common genes and DNA. The sample profile shows around 500,000 distinct CDR3 sequences; roughly 15% of them were found once. The biggest ten clones account for approximately 15% of the sample. Input material: blood. The receptors originated from a middle-aged woman with Graves' hyperthyroidism.

V usage is TRBV19 and J usage is TRBJ2-1, with 7 nucleotides matching TRBD2. V was pared by 5 bases and J by 0 bases, with 7 bases of the junction left unmatched. The CDR3 contains 16 residues. Germline V gene data show CDR1 as LNHDA and CDR2 as SQIVND (reference sequence). CDR3 in amino acids: CASSWGGSRSYNEQFF. The CDR3 bases are TGTGCCAGTAGTTGGGGAGGGTCCCGCTCCTACAATGAGCAGTTCTTC.

The V call is TRBV9, the J call TRBJ2-1; 7 bases match TRBD2. Germline loops: CDR1 SGDLS, CDR2 YYNGEE. The CDR3 is 15 residues long. V lost 3 bases to trimming and J lost 9 bases; unmatched junction nucleotides: 12. The CDR3 spells CASSASGGSGAEQFF. Written as DNA, the CDR3 is TGTGCCAGCAGCGCCTCTGGCGGGAGTGGGGCTGAGCAGTTCTTC.

This clonotype was seen at least ten times. This chain connects TRBV12-3 or TRBV12-4 to TRBJ2-1; TRBD2 aligns across 8 bases. CDR3 length: 15 amino acids. The V and J ends lost 5 bases and 7 bases, in that order; junction bases with no gene match: 10. The CDR3 DNA follows: TGTGCCAGCAGTCCTCTGGGCGGGAGGTCTAATGAGCAGTTCTTC. It is translated as CASSPLGGRSNEQFF.

This clonotype was recorded at least ten times. The chain recombines TRBV11-1 with TRBJ2-7, with D perhaps given as TRBD1 or TRBD2 (5 bases each). With 2 bases removed from V and 2 bases from J, the gap between germline ends came to 16 bases. CDR3 length equals 16 residues. Looked up from germline, CDR1 is SGHAT and CDR2 is FQDESV (reference sequence). CDR3 amino acids: CASSLSDPPGPYEQYF. CDR3 coding DNA: TGTGCCAGCAGCTTAAGTGACCCCCCGGGGCCCTACGAGCAGTACTTC.

This clonotype showed up many times. The gene calls are TRBV6-1 and TRBJ2-3; TRBD1 matches at 9 bases. CDR1 MNHNS and CDR2 SASEGT come from the germline V gene. This CDR3 has 16 residues. The trim removed 3 bases at V and 1 base at J, leaving 5 bases unmatched. CDR3 region: CASSEGQGFRTDTQYF. The CDR3 region has the DNA TGTGCCAGCAGTGAGGGACAGGGATTTCGCACAGATACGCAGTATTTT.

The genes are TRBV11-3 and TRBJ2-1; D might be TRBD1 or TRBD2, each matching 5 bases. CDR3 length: 15 amino acids. CDR1 is SGHNT and CDR2 is YENEEA in the germline V gene. The V and J ends lost 1 base and 9 bases respectively, with 16 bases between them. The CDR3 loop is CASSLGGDPLGEQFF. The CDR3, as DNA: TGTGCCAGCAGCTTAGGAGGGGACCCCCTGGGTGAGCAGTTCTTC.

Many counts were recorded for this clonotype. V and J are TRBV28 and TRBJ1-4, with TRBD1 matching over 10 bases. This CDR3 region has 16 residues. Per the germline V gene, CDR1 is MDHEN and CDR2 is SYDVKM. The J segment lost 8 bases and the V segment lost 5 bases, leaving 11 bases of the junction unmatched. CDR3 protein: CASSTRKGTGAEKLFF. In DNA, the CDR3 is TGTGCCAGCAGTACCAGGAAAGGGACAGGGGCCGAAAAACTGTTTTTT.

In its sample, this clonotype was seen many times. The chain has TRBV5-1 and TRBJ1-1; TRBD1 is a possible D gene (5 bases). Germline V gene sequence: CDR1 SGHRS, CDR2 YFSETQ. Trimming stripped 1 base from V and 5 bases from J, with 12 bases between. CDR3 size: 14 residues. The CDR3 region has the DNA TGCGCCAGCAGCTTGATGGGGCTGGAGACTGAAGCTTTCTTT. Translated, it gives CASSLMGLETEAFF.

This clonotype came up many times. The V call is TRBV5-1, the J call TRBJ2-2; a weak D match, TRBD2 (6 bases). This CDR3 has 16 amino acids. The V end lost 0 bases, the J end lost 0 bases, and 9 bases lay between the germline ends. Germline CDR1 is SGHRS and CDR2 is YFSETQ. Here the CDR3 DNA reads TGCGCCAGCAGCTTGGTGGGGACTGCGAACACCGGGGAGCTGTTTTTT. The encoded protein is CASSLVGTANTGELFF.

This clonotype showed up many times. The chain couples TRBV7-8 to TRBJ2-7, with D uncertain. The CDR3 runs to 13 residues. The V gene lost 6 bases and the J gene lost 5 bases, with 14 bases spanning the gap. Germline CDR1 is SGHVS and CDR2 is FQNEAQ. CDR3 sequence: CASSLIWGNEQYF. CDR3 DNA sequence: TGTGCCAGCAGTCTAATTTGGGGAAACGAGCAGTACTTC.

In its sample, this clonotype was seen a few times. The J gene is TRBJ2-2, the V gene TRBV30; D gene unclear. Germline values: CDR1 GTSNPN, CDR2 SVGIG (reference sequence). V lost 6 bases and J 6 bases, leaving 11 bases between the germline ends. The CDR3 contains 12 residues. The CDR3 DNA is TGTGCCTGCCCCCGGGCTGCCGGGGAGCTGTTTTTT. It translates to CACPRAAGELFF.

This clonotype was detected many times. The V gene is TRBV3-1, the J gene TRBJ1-4; TRBD1 might be the D (6 bases). Germline CDR1 and CDR2: LGHDT and YNNKEL (reference sequence). V lost 1 base to trimming and J lost 5 bases, with 11 bases between them. The CDR3 loop spans 15 amino acids. The CDR3 here is CASSQVGQGNEKLFF. CDR3 DNA: TGTGCCAGCAGCCAAGTGGGGCAGGGGAATGAAAAACTGTTTTTT.

The table lists this clonotype with a few counts. V gene TRBV28 combines with J gene TRBJ1-1; D is unclear. V lost 7 bases and J 2 bases, leaving 20 bases between the germline ends. Germline V CDR1 and CDR2: MDHEN, SYDVKM. The length of the CDR3 is 16 residues. CDR3 DNA sequence: TGTGCCAGCACCTCTTTGGGAAGGGTGCCCAACACTGAAGCTTTCTTT. As protein: CASTSLGRVPNTEAFF.

This clonotype showed up many times. The chain combines TRBV27 with TRBJ2-7, with 9 bases identical to TRBD2. This CDR3 region has 14 residues. V was pared by 6 bases and J by 2 bases, with 5 bases of the junction left unmatched. Germline loops: CDR1 MNHEY, CDR2 SMNVEV (reference sequence). CDR3 residues: CASRTSGLAYEQYF. CDR3 nucleotide sequence: TGTGCCAGCAGAACTAGCGGGCTTGCCTACGAGCAGTACTTC.

This clonotype was recorded at least ten times. This chain joins TRBV11-2 and TRBJ2-1; 12 bases line up with TRBD2. CDR3 length equals 15 residues. The junction had 7 bases not matched to a gene; V was cut back by 3 bases and J by 10 bases. CDR1 and CDR2 from the germline V gene are SGHAT and FQNNGV. The CDR3 DNA sequence: TGTGCCAGCAGCTTTCGCGGGACTAGCGGGTACGAGCAGTTCTTC. It translates to CASSFRGTSGYEQFF.

In its sample, this clonotype was seen many times. The chain joins TRBV7-2 to TRBJ2-7, with D possibly TRBD1 on 6 matching bases. Germline CDR1 reads SGHTA; CDR2 reads FQGNSA. V lost 4 bases to trimming and J lost 0 bases, with 13 bases between them. CDR3 length: 15 amino acids. CDR3 sequence reads: CASSSDSLSSYEQYF. The CDR3 DNA reads TGTGCCAGCAGCTCGGACAGTCTCAGCTCCTACGAGCAGTACTTC.

V and J are TRBV29-1 and TRBJ2-1; the D is unclear. V lost 1 base and J lost 9, with 7 bases in between. The CDR3 totals 11 residues. Germline CDR1 and CDR2: SQVTM and ANQGSEA. CDR3 nucleotide sequence: TGCAGCGTTGAAGGTGAGCTTGAGCAGTTCTTC. It translates to CSVEGELEQFF.

This clonotype was counted at least ten times. The J gene is TRBJ2-5, the V gene TRBV3-1, with D perhaps matching TRBD1 (5 bases). V shed 0 bases and J shed 3 bases, with 14 bases lying between them. CDR3 length: 16 amino acids. Germline-derived CDR1 and CDR2 are LGHDT and YNNKEL (reference sequence). The CDR3, as DNA: TGTGCCAGCAGCCAAGATTCAGGACACGCAGAAGAGACCCAGTACTTC. Its translation is CASSQDSGHAEETQYF.